A selection of T cell receptor beta chains follows, all from one sample in a study of T cells in Graves' hyperthyroidism and ophthalmopathy. TCRdb called the multiplex PCR reads again in MiXCR, with one record for every CDR3 protein. The sample holds nearly 750,000 distinct CDR3 sequences, about a third seen once. Sequences were obtained from blood. The receptors come from a woman aged 40 to 50 with Graves' hyperthyroidism. CDR3s include the opening cysteine and the closing phenylalanine or tryptophan.

v_call: TRBV2; j_call: TRBJ1-5; cdr3_aa: CASEKNSNQPQHF
v_call: TRBV19; j_call: TRBJ1-1; cdr3_aa: CASSRIKDGRNTEAFF
v_call: TRBV10-3; j_call: TRBJ2-7; cdr3_aa: CAVGDAGIVLYEQYF
v_call: TRBV6-5; j_call: TRBJ2-5; cdr3_aa: CASSINRDETQYF
v_call: TRBV12-3/TRBV12-4; j_call: TRBJ2-2; cdr3_aa: CASSFGSWGHTGELFF
v_call: TRBV7-7; j_call: TRBJ2-5; cdr3_aa: CASSHGQGGETQYF
v_call: TRBV6-5; j_call: TRBJ1-5; cdr3_aa: CASRQGFNQPQHF
v_call: TRBV7-2; j_call: TRBJ2-5; cdr3_aa: CASSRGATDQETQYF
v_call: TRBV25-1; j_call: TRBJ2-5; cdr3_aa: CASSLRLAGEPKTETQYF
v_call: TRBV6-1; j_call: TRBJ1-1; cdr3_aa: CATMEVFF
v_call: TRBV7-2; j_call: TRBJ1-2; cdr3_aa: CASIRDRIRGYGYTF
v_call: TRBV9; j_call: TRBJ2-5; cdr3_aa: CASSLLGVPQETQYF
v_call: TRBV7-2; j_call: TRBJ1-4; cdr3_aa: CAGSPEGQPNEKLFF
v_call: TRBV11-2; j_call: TRBJ1-2; cdr3_aa: CASSSGGAQSSLYGYTF
v_call: TRBV6-2/TRBV6-3; j_call: TRBJ1-1; cdr3_aa: CASHFSWNTEAFF
v_call: TRBV2; j_call: TRBJ1-1; cdr3_aa: CASTAGNFAEAFF
v_call: TRBV5-1; j_call: TRBJ2-7; cdr3_aa: CASSLSGAGTYEQYF
v_call: TRBV20-1; j_call: TRBJ1-5; cdr3_aa: CSARDRASNQPQHF
v_call: TRBV6-5; j_call: TRBJ2-5; cdr3_aa: CASSYVRTSGKETQYF
v_call: TRBV28; j_call: TRBJ1-1; cdr3_aa: CASSLLGKDTEAFF
v_call: TRBV7-2; j_call: TRBJ2-7; cdr3_aa: CASSSKGSYEQYF
v_call: TRBV5-1; j_call: TRBJ2-2; cdr3_aa: CASAGGQGTGELFF
v_call: TRBV27; j_call: TRBJ1-5; cdr3_aa: CASSGQNSNQPQHF
v_call: TRBV10-3; j_call: TRBJ1-5; cdr3_aa: CAIKGWGLRQPQHF
v_call: TRBV2; j_call: TRBJ2-7; cdr3_aa: CASSRVGQLYEQYF
v_call: TRBV25-1; j_call: TRBJ2-5; cdr3_aa: CASSEAGGQGTQYF
v_call: TRBV7-9; j_call: TRBJ1-1; cdr3_aa: CASSLWGRERTEAFF
v_call: TRBV6-1; j_call: TRBJ2-6; cdr3_aa: CATLAGYSGANVLTF
v_call: TRBV7-8; j_call: TRBJ2-7; cdr3_aa: CASTKPGLAAYEQYF
v_call: TRBV12-3/TRBV12-4; j_call: TRBJ2-3; cdr3_aa: CASTREEFGTQYF
v_call: TRBV20-1; j_call: TRBJ1-2; cdr3_aa: CSAEGRGGHGYTF
v_call: TRBV28; j_call: TRBJ2-5; cdr3_aa: CASSSTGGGETQYF
v_call: TRBV10-1; j_call: TRBJ2-7; cdr3_aa: CASRDRGSYEQYF
v_call: TRBV10-3; j_call: TRBJ2-6; cdr3_aa: CAIGEWGIGANVLTF
v_call: TRBV7-6; j_call: TRBJ1-5; cdr3_aa: CASSPEGNNQPQHF
v_call: TRBV15; j_call: TRBJ2-1; cdr3_aa: CATRTSGRMNEQFF
v_call: TRBV7-8; j_call: TRBJ1-1; cdr3_aa: CASSYRGLIMNTEAFF
v_call: TRBV12-3/TRBV12-4; j_call: TRBJ1-4; cdr3_aa: CAGSLTGAGHEKLFF
v_call: TRBV29-1; j_call: TRBJ2-7; cdr3_aa: CSVPGDTQYF
v_call: TRBV29-1; j_call: TRBJ1-2; cdr3_aa: CSGQEGYGYTF
v_call: TRBV6-5; j_call: TRBJ2-7; cdr3_aa: CASISEGSSGKPYEQYF
v_call: TRBV29-1; j_call: TRBJ2-7; cdr3_aa: CSVPLLLGLSTYEQYF